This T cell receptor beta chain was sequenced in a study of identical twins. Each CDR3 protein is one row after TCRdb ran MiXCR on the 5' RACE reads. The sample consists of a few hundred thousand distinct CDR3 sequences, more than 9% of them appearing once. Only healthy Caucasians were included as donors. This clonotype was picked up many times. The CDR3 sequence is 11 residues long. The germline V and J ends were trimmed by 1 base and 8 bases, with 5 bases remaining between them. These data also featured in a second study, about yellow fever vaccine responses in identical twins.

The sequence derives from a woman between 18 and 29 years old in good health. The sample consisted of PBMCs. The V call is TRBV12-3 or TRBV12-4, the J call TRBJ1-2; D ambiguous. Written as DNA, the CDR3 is TGTGCCAGCAGTTTAGGCTGGGGCTACACCTTC. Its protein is CASSLGWGYTF.